These 10 T cell receptor beta chains were sequenced from one sample in a study of blood T cell repertoires in COVID-19 (TCRdb year 2020). The library was obtained by the immunoSEQ multiplex PCR assay. This is the immuneACCESS table as TCRdb keeps it, with only in-frame sequences that have V and J called. A part of the clones is gone; compared with another copy, unresolved V genes explain less than half, and the rest is unexplained. The sample table contains about 57,000 clones; only one count was recorded for less than 80% of them. The top ten hold approximately 30% of the sample. The specimen was peripheral blood. These receptors originate from a human donor in a cohort sampled during active COVID-19.

The count of this clone is one. The chain is built from TRBV5-6 and TRBJ1-3, with unresolved D. The CDR3 covers 14 residues. The V end lost 2 bases, the J end lost 2 bases, and 8 bases lay between the germline ends. The V gene's germline CDR1 is SGHDT and CDR2 YYEEEE. The CDR3 spells CASSFNSPGNTIYF. The CDR3 DNA is TGTGCCAGCAGCTTTAACAGTCCTGGAAACACCATATATTTT.

The chain has TRBV5-6 and TRBJ2-7; 13 bases are shared with TRBD2. Germline loops: CDR1 SGHDT, CDR2 YYEEEE. The CDR3 is 18 amino acids. The V and J ends lost 6 bases and 5 bases, in that order; junction bases with no gene match: 17. This CDR3 is CASKPGLAGYGSVDEQYF. The DNA of the CDR3 is TGTGCCAGCAAGCCGGGACTAGCGGGATACGGCTCGGTGGACGAGCAGTACTTC.

This clone was seen a handful of times. The gene calls are TRBV7-9 and TRBJ1-1, with no clear D. The germline gives CDR1 SEHNR, CDR2 FQNEAQ (reference sequence). Between the trimmed V and J ends, which lost 2 bases and 3 bases, there was a span of 7 bases. CDR3 size: 13 residues. For the CDR3, the DNA is TGTGCCAGCAGCTTAACCGGGTACACTGAAGCTTTCTTT. Its protein is CASSLTGYTEAFF.

V gene TRBV7-8 combines with J gene TRBJ1-1; D gene uncertain. V shed 2 bases and J shed 5 bases, with 12 bases lying between them. Germline values: CDR1 SGHVS, CDR2 FQNEAQ. The CDR3 sequence is 14 residues long. This chain's CDR3 is CASSLIGPGTEAFF. DNA of the CDR3: TGTGCCAGCAGCTTAATAGGCCCAGGAACTGAAGCTTTCTTT.

The rearrangement joins TRBV7-8 to TRBJ1-5; D is perhaps TRBD1 (6 bases). The CDR3 is 14 residues long. The germline V and J ends were trimmed by 1 base and 6 bases, with 10 bases remaining between them. The germline CDR1 and CDR2 sequences are SGHVS and FQNEAQ. The DNA for the CDR3 is TGTGCCAGCAGCTTAGGGCAGGGGAGTCAGCCCCAGCATTTT. As protein: CASSLGQGSQPQHF.

The chain combines TRBV21-1 with TRBJ1-6. TRBV21-1 represents a pseudogene. CDR3 size: 15 residues. The DNA for the CDR3 is TGTGCCAGCACCATAACCCCACCTAATAATTCACCCCTCCACTTT. Translating it yields CASTITPPNNSPLHF.

A few counts support this clone. V is TRBV24-1 and J is TRBJ1-2; 9 positions agree with TRBD1. The CDR3 has 14 residues. Trimming at V came to 4 bases and at J to 7 bases, leaving 6 bases not matched to a gene. Germline values: CDR1 KGHDR, CDR2 SFDVKD. Here the CDR3 reads CATSEPGQGGGYTF. For the CDR3, the DNA is TGTGCCACCAGTGAGCCGGGACAGGGAGGTGGCTACACCTTC.

Note on this clone: This same CDR3 is encoded by further DNA sequences in the sample. This chain joins TRBV14 and TRBJ2-7, with 9 bases aligning to TRBD2. J gave up 0 bases and V 3 bases, and 3 bases lay outside the gene matches. The CDR3 consists of 15 residues. From germline, CDR1 is SGHDN and CDR2 FVKESK. The CDR3 DNA follows: TGTGCCAGCAGCCAGCCTAGCGGGACCTCCTACGAGCAGTACTTC. As protein: CASSQPSGTSYEQYF. Variable domain in full (rest from reference TRBV14 and TRBJ2-7): EAGVTQFPSHSVIEKGQTVTLRCDPISGHDNLYWYRRVMGKEIKFLLHFVKESKQDESGMPNNRFLAERTGGTYSTLKVQPAELEDSGVYFCASSQPSGTSYEQYFGPGTRLTVT.

The chain joins TRBV3-1 (or the pseudogene TRBV3-2) to TRBJ1-2, with D perhaps matching TRBD1 (6 bases). V dropped 1 base and J dropped 0 bases, with 12 bases sitting between them. The CDR3 is made up of 16 amino acids. In germline, CDR1 is LGHDT, CDR2 YNNKEL (reference sequence). CDR3 region: CASSQGGGATNYGYTF. CDR3 sequence (DNA): TGTGCCAGCAGCCAAGGCGGGGGCGCGACTAACTATGGCTACACCTTC.

The chain uses TRBV21-1 and TRBJ2-5; TRBD1, the D gene given by the table, was not confirmed from the DNA. TRBV21-1 is shown as a pseudogene. The CDR3 extends over 16 amino acids. The CDR3: CASSKVRSGPKETQYF. Written as DNA, the CDR3 is TGTGCCAGCAGCAAAGTTAGGTCAGGGCCAAAAGAGACCCAGTACTTC.